These 19 T cell receptor beta chains were sequenced from one sample in a study of blood T cell repertoires in COVID-19. This table comes from immunoSEQ multiplex PCR, and its TCRdb copy is limited to in-frame clones, with some not included. Counted here are about 210,000 clones, 83% occurring once; the ten biggest clones make up roughly 2.7%. Sequencing input: peripheral blood. Receptors originate from a woman aged 40 to 50 with active or convalescent COVID-19.

The CDR3 nucleotides read TGCGCCAGCAGTGAGTCGTCCTCTACCTACGAGCAGTACTTC. It translates to CASSESSSTYEQYF. The chain has TRBV10-1 and TRBJ2-7; D is unresolved. The CDR3 is made up of 14 amino acids. V lost 0 bases and J 2 bases, leaving 8 bases between the germline ends. The germline V gene encodes CDR1 WNHNN and CDR2 SYGVQD (reference sequence).

The chain links TRBV10-3 to TRBJ1-1, with D uncertain. Germline V CDR1 and CDR2: ENHRY, SYGVKD. The CDR3 has 13 residues. V lost 4 bases and J lost 1, with 7 bases in between. The CDR3 nucleotides are TGTGCCATCAGTGGGCCGTCGAACACTGAAGCTTTCTTT. Protein sequence: CAISGPSNTEAFF.

As concerns this clone: Sequence at one end of the junction differs from germline and may be a read error. The J gene is TRBJ1-1, the V gene TRBV6-2 or TRBV6-3, with no clear D. The CDR3 loop spans 14 amino acids. From germline, CDR1 is MNHEY and CDR2 SVGEGT. For the CDR3, the DNA is TGTGCCAGCCGTTACCTTTCGCGGAGCACTGAAGCTTTCTTT. The encoded protein is CASRYLSRSTEAFF.

The V and J genes are TRBV4-1 and TRBJ1-4, with D unresolved. CDR1 and CDR2 (germline): MGHRA, YSYEKL. Trimming shortened V by 2 bases and J by 4 bases, and 8 bases separated the two germline ends. This CDR3 region has 14 residues. The CDR3 DNA sequence: TGCGCCAGCAGCCAACAACACGTTAATGAAAAACTGTTTTTT. It specifies CASSQQHVNEKLFF.

This chain links TRBV9 with TRBJ1-4; D unclear. V dropped 3 bases and J dropped 0 bases, with 3 bases sitting between them. CDR1 SGDLS and CDR2 YYNGEE come from the germline V gene. CDR3 length: 13 amino acids. This CDR3 is CASSASTNEKLFF. Written as DNA, the CDR3 is TGTGCCAGCAGCGCGTCAACTAATGAAAAACTGTTTTTT.

The CDR3 reads CATRDRGSTDTQYF. CDR3 DNA sequence: TGTGCCACCAGAGATAGGGGAAGCACAGATACGCAGTATTTT. The chain employs TRBV19 and TRBJ2-3, with D maybe TRBD1 (5 bases). CDR3 length: 14 residues. Trimming left V 10 bases short and J 0 bases short, with 14 bases between. Germline V lookup: CDR1 LNHDA, CDR2 SQIVND (reference sequence).

The V and J genes are TRBV29-1 and TRBJ2-7; 7 nucleotides align to TRBD1. V dropped 7 bases and J dropped 2; count of bases not matched to a gene: 5. This CDR3 spans 12 amino acids. The germline CDR1 and CDR2 sequences are SQVTM and ANQGSEA. CDR3 sequence: CSACDRAYEQYF. For the CDR3, the DNA is TGCAGCGCATGTGACAGGGCCTACGAGCAGTACTTC.

J is TRBJ2-1 and V is TRBV29-1, with 9 bases fitting TRBD1. Trimming cost V 6 bases and J 6 bases; bases outside gene matches: 9. From germline, CDR1 is SQVTM and CDR2 ANQGSEA. This CDR3 region has 14 residues. This CDR3 reads CSVPKGTGFNEQFF. CDR3 DNA: TGCAGCGTCCCAAAGGGGACAGGGTTCAATGAGCAGTTCTTC.

This chain uses TRBV11-2 with TRBJ1-5; 9 nucleotides match TRBD1. CDR1 and CDR2 from the germline V gene are SGHAT and FQNNGV. Trimming cost V 2 bases and J 5 bases; bases outside gene matches: 4. The CDR3 extends over 15 amino acids. The CDR3 coding sequence is TGTGCCAGCAGCTTAACACAGGGGGCTGATCAGCCCCAGCATTTT. It codes for CASSLTQGADQPQHF.

This sequence joins TRBV28 and TRBJ2-7; the match to TRBD2 covers 7 bases. Germline V gene data show CDR1 as MDHEN and CDR2 as SYDVKM. V gave up 4 bases and J gave up 4 bases; unmatched junction bases: 7. CDR3 length equals 14 residues. This chain's CDR3 is CASSSTLGGYEQYF. Written as DNA, the CDR3 is TGTGCCAGCAGTTCTACTCTGGGGGGGTACGAGCAGTACTTC.

The chain links TRBV5-1 to TRBJ1-1, with a weak D call TRBD1 (6 bases). There are 15 residues in the CDR3. Per germline, CDR1 SGHRS and CDR2 YFSETQ. Trimming cost V 3 bases and J 0 bases, with 12 bases left between them. This CDR3 reads CASSSQGRMNTEAFF. In DNA form, the CDR3 reads TGCGCCAGCAGCTCCCAGGGGAGAATGAACACTGAAGCTTTCTTT.

This chain's CDR3 is CASSIDGLAGGLGGQYF. In DNA, the CDR3 is TGTGCCAGTAGTATAGACGGACTAGCGGGAGGTCTCGGCGGGCAGTACTTC. V usage is TRBV19 and J usage is TRBJ2-7, with 14 bases aligning to TRBD2. CDR3 length equals 17 residues. Germline CDR1 is LNHDA and CDR2 is SQIVND (reference sequence). The V gene end was trimmed by 0 bases and the J gene end by 9 bases; junction bases not matched to a gene: 10. The full variable domain, completed using reference TRBV19 and TRBJ2-7, is DGGITQSPKYLFRKEGQNVTLSCEQNLNHDAMYWYRQDPGQGLRLIYYSQIVNDFQKGDIAEGYSVSREKKESFPLTVTSAQKNPTAFYLCASSIDGLAGGLGGQYFGPGTRLTVT.

The J gene is TRBJ1-1, the V gene TRBV15; TRBD1 matches 8 bases. Germline V gene sequence: CDR1 LNHNV, CDR2 YYDKDF (reference sequence). This CDR3 has 12 residues. The J segment lost 8 bases and the V segment lost 5 bases, leaving 4 bases of the junction unmatched. CDR3 sequence (DNA): TGTGCCACCAGCTTCGGACAGGGAGAAGCTTTCTTT. Protein: CATSFGQGEAFF.

This chain connects TRBV5-1 to TRBJ2-3; no definite D call. This CDR3 contains 13 residues. Looked up from germline, CDR1 is SGHRS and CDR2 is YFSETQ. With 0 bases removed from V and 2 bases from J, the gap between germline ends came to 4 bases. The CDR3 reads CASSLAHTDTQYF. CDR3 nucleotides: TGCGCCAGCAGCTTGGCCCACACAGATACGCAGTATTTT.

This chain joins TRBV6-5 and TRBJ2-1; 9 nucleotides line up with TRBD1. CDR1 is MNHEY and CDR2 is SVGAGI in the germline V gene. J gave up 7 bases and V 0 bases, and 7 bases lay outside the gene matches. The CDR3 length is 16 residues. The DNA for the CDR3 is TGTGCCAGCAGTTACTCCTCGGGACAGGGTTTGAATGAGCAGTTCTTC. Protein product: CASSYSSGQGLNEQFF.

This chain links TRBV24-1 with TRBJ2-2, with D perhaps TRBD1 (6 bases). Germline CDR1 and CDR2: KGHDR and SFDVKD. The V and J ends lost 4 bases and 8 bases respectively, with 19 bases between them. The CDR3 extends over 16 amino acids. The CDR3 nucleotides read TGTGCCACCAGTGACGCAGGGGCAGCACGAGGGGGGGAGCTGTTTTTT. Translation: CATSDAGAARGGELFF.

The genes are TRBV6-5 and TRBJ2-5; D may be TRBD1 (6 bases). The ends were cut back, 8 bases at V and 1 base at J, with 11 bases in the middle. This CDR3 has 13 amino acids. The germline gives CDR1 MNHEY, CDR2 SVGAGI. The CDR3 bases are TGTGCCAGCGGACAGTCATCCCAAGAGACCCAGTACTTC. Residues: CASGQSSQETQYF.

This rearrangement joins TRBV11-3 to TRBJ1-3; possible D gene TRBD1, 5 bases. The germline V and J ends were trimmed by 3 bases and 4 bases, with 13 bases remaining between them. This CDR3 is 15 amino acids long. Germline loops: CDR1 SGHNT, CDR2 YENEEA. The CDR3 is CASSLDGGGGNTIYF. CDR3 sequence (DNA): TGTGCCAGCAGCTTGGATGGGGGAGGAGGAAACACCATATATTTT.

The chain joins TRBV6-5 to TRBJ1-5; TRBD1 matches at 7 bases. The CDR3 is made up of 15 amino acids. J gave up 1 base and V 6 bases, and 6 bases lay outside the gene matches. Germline values: CDR1 MNHEY, CDR2 SVGAGI. The DNA of the CDR3 is TGTGCCAGCAGCGCTGGGACAGCCAGCAATCAGCCCCAGCATTTT. Translation: CASSAGTASNQPQHF.